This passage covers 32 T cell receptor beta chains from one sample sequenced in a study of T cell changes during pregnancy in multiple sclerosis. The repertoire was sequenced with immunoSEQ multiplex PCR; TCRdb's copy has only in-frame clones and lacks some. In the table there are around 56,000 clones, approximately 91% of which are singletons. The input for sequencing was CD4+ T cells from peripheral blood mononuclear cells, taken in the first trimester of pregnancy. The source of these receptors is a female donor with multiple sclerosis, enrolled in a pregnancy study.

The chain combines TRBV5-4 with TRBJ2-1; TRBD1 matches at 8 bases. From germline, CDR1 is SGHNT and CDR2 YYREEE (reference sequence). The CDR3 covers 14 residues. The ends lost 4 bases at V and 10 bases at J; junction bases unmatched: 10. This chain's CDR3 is CASSEGQGRSEQFF. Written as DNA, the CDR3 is TGTGCCAGCAGCGAAGGACAGGGTAGGTCGGAGCAGTTCTTC.

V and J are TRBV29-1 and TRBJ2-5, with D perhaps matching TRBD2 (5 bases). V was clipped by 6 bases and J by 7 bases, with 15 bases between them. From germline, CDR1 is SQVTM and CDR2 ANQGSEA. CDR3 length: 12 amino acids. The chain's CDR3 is CSVQRGLGTQYF. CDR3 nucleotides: TGCAGCGTGCAAAGAGGGCTGGGGACCCAGTACTTC.

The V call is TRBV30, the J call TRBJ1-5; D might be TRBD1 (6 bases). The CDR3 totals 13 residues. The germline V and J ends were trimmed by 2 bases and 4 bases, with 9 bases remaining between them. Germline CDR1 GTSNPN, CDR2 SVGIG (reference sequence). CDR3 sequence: CAWSRQGNQPQHF. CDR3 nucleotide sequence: TGTGCCTGGAGTCGGCAGGGGAATCAGCCCCAGCATTTT.

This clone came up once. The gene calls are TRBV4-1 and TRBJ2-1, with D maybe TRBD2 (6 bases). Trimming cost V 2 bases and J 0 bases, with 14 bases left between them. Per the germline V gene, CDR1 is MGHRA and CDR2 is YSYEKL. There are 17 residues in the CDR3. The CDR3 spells CASSQSLGGDSYNEQFF. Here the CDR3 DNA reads TGCGCCAGCAGCCAATCCCTCGGCGGGGACTCCTACAATGAGCAGTTCTTC.

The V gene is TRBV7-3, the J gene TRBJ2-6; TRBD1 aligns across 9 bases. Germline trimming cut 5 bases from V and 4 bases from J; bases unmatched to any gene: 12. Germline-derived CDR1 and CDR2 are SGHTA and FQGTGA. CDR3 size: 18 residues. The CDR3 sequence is CASSRTGGALTGANVLTF. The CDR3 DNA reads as TGTGCCAGCAGCCGAACAGGGGGCGCTTTAACCGGGGCCAACGTCCTGACTTTC.

CDR3 DNA sequence: TGTGCCAGCAGCCTCGGTGCCCCATCGGGACAGACAGCAAGATACGAGCAGTACTTC. Translated, it gives CASSLGAPSGQTARYEQYF. The chain recombines TRBV27 with TRBJ2-7; 7 bases match TRBD1. The CDR3 sequence is 19 residues long. From germline, CDR1 is MNHEY and CDR2 SMNVEV (reference sequence). V gave up 6 bases and J gave up 4 bases; unmatched junction bases: 24.

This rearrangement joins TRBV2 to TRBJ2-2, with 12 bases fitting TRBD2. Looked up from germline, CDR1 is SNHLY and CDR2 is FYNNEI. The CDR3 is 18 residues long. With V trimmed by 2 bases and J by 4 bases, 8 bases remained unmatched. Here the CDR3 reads CASSELAGGFGGTGELFF. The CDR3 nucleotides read TGTGCCAGCAGTGAACTAGCGGGGGGGTTTGGTGGCACCGGGGAGCTGTTTTTT.

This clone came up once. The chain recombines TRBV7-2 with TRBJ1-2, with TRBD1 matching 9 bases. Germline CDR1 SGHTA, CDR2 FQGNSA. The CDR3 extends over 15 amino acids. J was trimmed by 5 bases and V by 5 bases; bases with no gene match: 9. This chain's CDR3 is CASSLTRDRAYGYTF. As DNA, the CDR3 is TGTGCCAGCAGCCTGACAAGGGACAGGGCTTATGGCTACACCTTC.

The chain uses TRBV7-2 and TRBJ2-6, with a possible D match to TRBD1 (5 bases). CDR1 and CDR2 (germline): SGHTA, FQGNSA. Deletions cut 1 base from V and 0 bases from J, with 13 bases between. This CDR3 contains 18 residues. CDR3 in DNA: TGTGCCAGCAGCTTAGGGAGACAGCCGAGCTCTGGGGCCAACGTCCTGACTTTC. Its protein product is CASSLGRQPSSGANVLTF.

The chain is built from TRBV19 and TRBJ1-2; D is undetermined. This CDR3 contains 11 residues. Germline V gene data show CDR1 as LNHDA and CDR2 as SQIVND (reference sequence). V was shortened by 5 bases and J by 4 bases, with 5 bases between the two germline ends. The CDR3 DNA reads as TGTGCCAGTAGTGCAGTCTATGGCTACACCTTC. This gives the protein CASSAVYGYTF.

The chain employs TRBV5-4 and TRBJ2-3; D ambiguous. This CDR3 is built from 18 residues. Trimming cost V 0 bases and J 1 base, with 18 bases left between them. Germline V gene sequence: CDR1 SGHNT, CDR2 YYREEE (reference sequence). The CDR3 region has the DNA TGTGCCAGCAGCTTGGGCCCCCTCGCCTTCCGGGGCACAGATACGCAGTATTTT. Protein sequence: CASSLGPLAFRGTDTQYF.

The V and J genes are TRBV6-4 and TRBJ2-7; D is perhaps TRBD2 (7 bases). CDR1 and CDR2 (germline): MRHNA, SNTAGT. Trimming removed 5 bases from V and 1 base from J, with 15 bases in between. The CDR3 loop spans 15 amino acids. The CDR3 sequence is CASSPEGGASYEQYF. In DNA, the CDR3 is TGTGCCAGCAGTCCTGAGGGGGGGGCTTCCTACGAGCAGTACTTC.

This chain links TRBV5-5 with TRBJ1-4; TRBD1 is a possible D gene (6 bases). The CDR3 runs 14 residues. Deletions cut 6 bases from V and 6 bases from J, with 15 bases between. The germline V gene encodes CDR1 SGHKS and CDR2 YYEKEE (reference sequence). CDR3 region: CASTRRTVDEKLFF. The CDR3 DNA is TGTGCCAGCACCCGCCGGACAGTTGATGAAAAACTGTTTTTT.

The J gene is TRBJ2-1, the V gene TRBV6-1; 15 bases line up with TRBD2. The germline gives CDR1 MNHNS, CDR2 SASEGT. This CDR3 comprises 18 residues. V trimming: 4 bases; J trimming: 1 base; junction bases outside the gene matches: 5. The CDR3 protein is CASSGGLAGGPSYNEQFF. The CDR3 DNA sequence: TGTGCCAGCAGTGGTGGACTAGCGGGGGGGCCGTCCTACAATGAGCAGTTCTTC.

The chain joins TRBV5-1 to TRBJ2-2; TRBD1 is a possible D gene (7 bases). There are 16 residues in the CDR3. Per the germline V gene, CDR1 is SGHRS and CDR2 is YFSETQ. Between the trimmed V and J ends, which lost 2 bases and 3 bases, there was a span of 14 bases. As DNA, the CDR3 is TGCGCCAGCAGCTTTAACCCAGGGGGGCACACCGGGGAGCTGTTTTTT. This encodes CASSFNPGGHTGELFF.

Here the CDR3 DNA reads TGTGCCAGCAGCGCCCGCCTATTAGGCGGCACTGAAGCTTTCTTT. Translation: CASSARLLGGTEAFF. This rearrangement joins TRBV5-6 to TRBJ1-1, with unresolved D. The germline gives CDR1 SGHDT, CDR2 YYEEEE. The V end lost 4 bases, the J end lost 4 bases, and 17 bases lay between the germline ends. This CDR3 has 15 amino acids.

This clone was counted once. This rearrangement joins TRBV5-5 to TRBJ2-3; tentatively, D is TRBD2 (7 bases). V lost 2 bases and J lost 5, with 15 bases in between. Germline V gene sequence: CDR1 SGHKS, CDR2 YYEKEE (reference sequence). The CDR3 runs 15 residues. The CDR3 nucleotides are TGTGCCAGCAGCTTAGACCGGGGGGCCAGAGATACGCAGTATTTT. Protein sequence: CASSLDRGARDTQYF.

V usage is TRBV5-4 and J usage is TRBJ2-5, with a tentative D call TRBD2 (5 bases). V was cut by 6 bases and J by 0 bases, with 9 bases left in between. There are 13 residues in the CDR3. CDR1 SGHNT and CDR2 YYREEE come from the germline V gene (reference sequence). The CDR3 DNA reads TGTGCCAGCAACAGAGGGAACCAAGAGACCCAGTACTTC. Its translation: CASNRGNQETQYF.

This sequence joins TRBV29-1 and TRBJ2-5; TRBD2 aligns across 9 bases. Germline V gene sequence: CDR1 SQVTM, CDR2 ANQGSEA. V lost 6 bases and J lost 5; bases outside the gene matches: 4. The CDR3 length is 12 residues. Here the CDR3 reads CSVASGVETQYF. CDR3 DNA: TGCAGCGTGGCTAGCGGGGTGGAGACCCAGTACTTC.

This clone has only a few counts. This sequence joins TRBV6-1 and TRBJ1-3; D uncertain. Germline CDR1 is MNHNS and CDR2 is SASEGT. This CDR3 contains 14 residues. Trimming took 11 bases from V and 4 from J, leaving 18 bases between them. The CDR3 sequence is CALRSSSTGNTIYF. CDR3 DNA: TGTGCCCTGAGGTCATCCTCTACCGGAAACACCATATATTTT.

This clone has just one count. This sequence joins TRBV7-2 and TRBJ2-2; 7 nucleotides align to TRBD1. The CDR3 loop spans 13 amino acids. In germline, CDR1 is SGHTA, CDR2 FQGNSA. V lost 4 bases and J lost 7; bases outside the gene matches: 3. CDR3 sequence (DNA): TGTGCCAGCAGCTCACAGGGGCTCGGGGAGCTGTTTTTT. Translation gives CASSSQGLGELFF.

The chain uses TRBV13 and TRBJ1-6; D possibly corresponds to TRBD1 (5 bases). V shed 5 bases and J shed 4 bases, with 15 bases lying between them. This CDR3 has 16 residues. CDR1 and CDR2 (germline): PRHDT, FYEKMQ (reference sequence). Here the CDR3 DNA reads TGTGCCAGCAGCAGCCGGGACTTCAATTATAATTCACCCCTCCACTTT. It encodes CASSSRDFNYNSPLHF.

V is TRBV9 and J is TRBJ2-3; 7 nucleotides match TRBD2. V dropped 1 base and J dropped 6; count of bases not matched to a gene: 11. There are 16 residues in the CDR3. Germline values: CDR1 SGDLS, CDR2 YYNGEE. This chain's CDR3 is CASSVRGGEVWDTQYF. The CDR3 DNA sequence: TGTGCCAGCAGCGTACGTGGGGGGGAGGTTTGGGATACGCAGTATTTT.

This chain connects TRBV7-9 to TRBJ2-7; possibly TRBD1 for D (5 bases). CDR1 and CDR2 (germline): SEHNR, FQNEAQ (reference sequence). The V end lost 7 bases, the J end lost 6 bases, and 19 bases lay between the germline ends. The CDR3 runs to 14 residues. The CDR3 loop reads CASTPRGPVPEQYF. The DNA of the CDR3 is TGTGCCAGCACCCCAAGGGGCCCAGTCCCCGAGCAGTACTTC.

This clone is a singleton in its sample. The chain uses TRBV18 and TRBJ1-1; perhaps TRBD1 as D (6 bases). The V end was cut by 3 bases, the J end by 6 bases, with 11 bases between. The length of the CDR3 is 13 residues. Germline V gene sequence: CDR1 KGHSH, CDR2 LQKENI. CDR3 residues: CASSPLNRAEAFF. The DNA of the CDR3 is TGTGCCAGCTCACCTCTCAACAGGGCTGAAGCTTTCTTT.

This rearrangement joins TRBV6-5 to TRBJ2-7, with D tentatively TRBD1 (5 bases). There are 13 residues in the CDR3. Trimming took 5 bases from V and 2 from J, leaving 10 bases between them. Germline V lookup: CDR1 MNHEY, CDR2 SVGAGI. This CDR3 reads CASSRTSPYEQYF. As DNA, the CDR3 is TGTGCCAGCAGTCGGACAAGTCCCTACGAGCAGTACTTC.

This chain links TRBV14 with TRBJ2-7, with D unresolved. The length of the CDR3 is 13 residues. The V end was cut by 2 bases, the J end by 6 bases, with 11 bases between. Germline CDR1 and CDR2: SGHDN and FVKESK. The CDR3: CASSQNVVGEQYF. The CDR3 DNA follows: TGTGCCAGCAGCCAAAATGTGGTCGGCGAGCAGTACTTC.

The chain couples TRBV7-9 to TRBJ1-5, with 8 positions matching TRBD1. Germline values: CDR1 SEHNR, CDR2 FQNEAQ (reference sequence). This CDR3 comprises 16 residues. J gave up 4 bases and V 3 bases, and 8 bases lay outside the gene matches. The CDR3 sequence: CASSFWTGFGNQPQHF. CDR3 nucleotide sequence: TGTGCCAGCAGCTTTTGGACAGGGTTTGGGAATCAGCCCCAGCATTTT.

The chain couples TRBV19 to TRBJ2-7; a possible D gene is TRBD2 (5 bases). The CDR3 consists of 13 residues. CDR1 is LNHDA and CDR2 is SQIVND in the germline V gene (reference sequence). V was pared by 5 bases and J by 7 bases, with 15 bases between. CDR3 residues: CASSLDGVGEQYF. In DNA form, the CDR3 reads TGTGCCAGTAGTCTGGACGGGGTCGGGGAGCAGTACTTC.

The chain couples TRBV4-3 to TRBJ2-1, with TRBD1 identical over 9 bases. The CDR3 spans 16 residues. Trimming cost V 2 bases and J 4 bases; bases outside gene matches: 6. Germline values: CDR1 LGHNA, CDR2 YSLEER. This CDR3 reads CASSQTGTGLYNEQFF. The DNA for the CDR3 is TGCGCCAGCAGCCAAACCGGGACAGGGTTATACAATGAGCAGTTCTTC.

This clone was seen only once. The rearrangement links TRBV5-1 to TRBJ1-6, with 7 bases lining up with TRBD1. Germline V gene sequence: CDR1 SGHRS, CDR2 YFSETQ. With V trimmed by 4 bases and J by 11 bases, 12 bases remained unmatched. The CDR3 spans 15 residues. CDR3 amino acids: CASSADRDPPPPLHF. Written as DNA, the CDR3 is TGCGCCAGCAGCGCTGACAGGGACCCACCACCACCCCTCCACTTT.

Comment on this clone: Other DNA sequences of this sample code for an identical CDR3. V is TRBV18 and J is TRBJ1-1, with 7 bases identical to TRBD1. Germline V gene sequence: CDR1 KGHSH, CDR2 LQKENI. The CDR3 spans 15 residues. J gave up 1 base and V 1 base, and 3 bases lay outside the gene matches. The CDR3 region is CASSPRGQPNTEAFF. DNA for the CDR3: TGTGCCAGCTCACCACGGGGACAGCCGAACACTGAAGCTTTCTTT.